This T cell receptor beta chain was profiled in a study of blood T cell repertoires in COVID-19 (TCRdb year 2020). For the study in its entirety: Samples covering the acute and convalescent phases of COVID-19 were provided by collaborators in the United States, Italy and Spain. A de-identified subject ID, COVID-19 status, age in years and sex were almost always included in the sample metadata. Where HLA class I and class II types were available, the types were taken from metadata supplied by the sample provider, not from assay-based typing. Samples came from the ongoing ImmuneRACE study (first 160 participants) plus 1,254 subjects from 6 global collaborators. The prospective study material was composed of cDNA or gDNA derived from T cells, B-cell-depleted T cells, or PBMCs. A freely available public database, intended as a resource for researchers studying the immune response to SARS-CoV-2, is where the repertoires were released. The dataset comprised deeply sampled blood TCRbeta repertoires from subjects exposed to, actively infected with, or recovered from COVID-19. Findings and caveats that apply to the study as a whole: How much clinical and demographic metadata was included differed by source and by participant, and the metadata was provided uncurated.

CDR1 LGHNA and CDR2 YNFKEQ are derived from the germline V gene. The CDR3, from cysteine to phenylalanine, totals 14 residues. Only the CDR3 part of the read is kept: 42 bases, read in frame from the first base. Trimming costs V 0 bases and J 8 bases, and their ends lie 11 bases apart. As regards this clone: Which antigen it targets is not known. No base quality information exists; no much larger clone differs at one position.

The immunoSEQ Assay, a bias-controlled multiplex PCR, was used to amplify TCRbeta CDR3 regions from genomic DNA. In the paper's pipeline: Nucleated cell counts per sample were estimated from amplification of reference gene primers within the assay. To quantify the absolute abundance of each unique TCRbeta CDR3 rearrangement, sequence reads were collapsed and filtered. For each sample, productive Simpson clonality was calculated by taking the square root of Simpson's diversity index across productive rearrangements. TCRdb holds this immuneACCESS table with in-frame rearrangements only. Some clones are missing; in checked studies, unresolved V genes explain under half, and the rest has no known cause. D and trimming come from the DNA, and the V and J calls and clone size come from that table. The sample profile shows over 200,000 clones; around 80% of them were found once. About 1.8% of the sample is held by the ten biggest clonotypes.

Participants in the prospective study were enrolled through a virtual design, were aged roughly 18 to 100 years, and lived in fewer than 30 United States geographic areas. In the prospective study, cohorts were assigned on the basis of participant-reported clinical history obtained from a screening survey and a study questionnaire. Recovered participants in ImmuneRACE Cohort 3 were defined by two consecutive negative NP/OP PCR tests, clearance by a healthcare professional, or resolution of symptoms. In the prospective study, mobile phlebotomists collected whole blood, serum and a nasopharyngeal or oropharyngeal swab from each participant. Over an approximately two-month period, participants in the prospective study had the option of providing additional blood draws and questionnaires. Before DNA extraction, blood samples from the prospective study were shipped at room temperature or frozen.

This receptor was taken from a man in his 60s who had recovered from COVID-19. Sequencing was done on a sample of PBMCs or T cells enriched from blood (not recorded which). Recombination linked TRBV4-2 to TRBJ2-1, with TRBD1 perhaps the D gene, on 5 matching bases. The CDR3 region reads CASSQDIGEDEQFF. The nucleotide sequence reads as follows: TGTGCCAGCAGCCAAGATATAGGGGAAGATGAGCAGTTCTTC.